These 8 T cell receptor beta chains share one sample of origin, sequenced in a study of cytomegalovirus exposure and HLA in healthy donors. TCRdb's table, derived via immunoSEQ multiplex PCR, lists solely in-frame clones and lacks some. The top ten clones hold about 1.5% of a sample with some 61,000 clones, 95% to 98% of them seen once. The source material was PBMCs. The receptors come from a young woman in good health and CMV-seropositive.

This clone was detected once. J is TRBJ1-1 and V is TRBV30; no clear D gene. V dropped 3 bases and J dropped 4 bases, with 21 bases sitting between them. CDR1 is GTSNPN, CDR2 SVGIG, per germline (reference sequence). The CDR3 spans 16 residues. The CDR3 region is CAWRSAGGPGGTEAFF. In DNA form, the CDR3 reads TGTGCCTGGAGATCTGCAGGAGGGCCCGGTGGCACTGAAGCTTTCTTT.

The chain couples TRBV7-9 to TRBJ1-2, with unresolved D. CDR3 size: 14 residues. V shed 5 bases and J shed 3 bases, with 13 bases lying between them. Germline CDR1 is SEHNR and CDR2 is FQNEAQ (reference sequence). CDR3 nucleotide sequence: TGTGCCAGCAGCCATTATGACACAGACTATGGCTACACCTTC. Protein: CASSHYDTDYGYTF.

This clone was seen only once. The chain uses TRBV19 and TRBJ2-7, with 11 bases aligning to TRBD2. In germline, CDR1 is LNHDA, CDR2 SQIVND (reference sequence). There are 14 residues in the CDR3. After removal of 7 bases from V and 2 bases from J, the junction contained 4 bases not matched to a gene. As DNA, the CDR3 is TGTGCCAGTACCGTAGCGGGAGGGCCCTACGAGCAGTACTTC. This codes for CASTVAGGPYEQYF.

This chain links TRBV25-1 with TRBJ2-1, with 10 nucleotides matching TRBD2. The CDR3 runs to 12 residues. The junction had 6 bases not matched to a gene; V was cut back by 4 bases and J by 15 bases. Germline V gene sequence: CDR1 MGHDK, CDR2 SYGVNS. The CDR3 DNA sequence: TGTGCCAGCAGTGCCGGGACTAGCGATATGTTCTTC. Amino acid sequence: CASSAGTSDMFF.

The genes are TRBV5-1 and TRBJ2-1; 13 nucleotides line up with TRBD2. CDR1 is SGHRS and CDR2 is YFSETQ in the germline V gene. CDR3 length: 15 residues. With V trimmed by 6 bases and J by 8 bases, 8 bases remained unmatched. The CDR3 is CASTNGLAGVHEQFF. In DNA form, the CDR3 reads TGCGCCAGCACCAACGGACTAGCGGGAGTTCATGAGCAGTTCTTC.

DNA of the CDR3: TGTGCCAGCAGTTCCCTTAGCTGGAGGAGCTCCTACAATGAGCAGTTCTTC. Its translation: CASSSLSWRSSYNEQFF. This sequence joins TRBV28 and TRBJ2-1; a weak D match, TRBD2 (5 bases). The germline V gene has CDR1 MDHEN and CDR2 SYDVKM. The CDR3 totals 17 residues. The V end lost 4 bases, the J end lost 0 bases, and 16 bases lay between the germline ends. Full variable domain (outside the CDR3, taken from reference TRBV28 and TRBJ2-1): DVKVTQSSRYLVKRTGEKVFLECVQDMDHENMFWYRQDPGLGLRLIYFSYDVKMKEKGDIPEGYSVSREKKERFSLILESASTNQTSMYLCASSSLSWRSSYNEQFFGPGTRLTVL.

This clone has a single count. V usage is TRBV27 and J usage is TRBJ2-1, with D tentatively TRBD2 (5 bases). V was pared by 6 bases and J by 0 bases, with 12 bases between. The CDR3 consists of 15 residues. Germline values: CDR1 MNHEY, CDR2 SMNVEV (reference sequence). DNA for the CDR3: TGTGCCAGCAGCTCCGGGATACCCTCCTACAATGAGCAGTTCTTC. Protein: CASSSGIPSYNEQFF.

The chain has TRBV19 and TRBJ2-4; 11 bases are shared with TRBD2. Germline CDR1 reads LNHDA; CDR2 reads SQIVND (reference sequence). This CDR3 has 18 residues. V was pared by 10 bases and J by 0 bases, with 14 bases of the junction left unmatched. The CDR3 region is CATSPPIAGGVAKNIQYF. The CDR3 nucleotides read TGTGCCACATCACCGCCGATAGCGGGAGGGGTAGCCAAAAACATTCAGTACTTC.